The 30 T cell receptor beta chains presented below share a single source sample, sequenced in a study of T cells in Graves' hyperthyroidism and ophthalmopathy (dated by TCRdb to the late 2010s). The protocol used for the library was multiplex PCR. The listed sequencing device is Illumina HiSeq 2000. TCR beta CDR3 regions were amplified from RNA transcripts. For the first round of RT-PCR on the TCR CDR3, the HTBI primer set was used together with the Qiagen OneStep RT-PCR kit. TCRdb reprocessing: public reads trimmed at Q25 with fastp, clones called with MiXCR, in-frame beta chains kept. Rows merge per CDR3 protein into single entries with the most common DNA and genes. The sample has about 720,000 distinct CDR3 sequences on record, over 15% of them singletons. The ten most abundant clones make up around 7.7% of the sample. The specimen sequenced was blood. These receptor sequences come from a man aged 18 to 35 with Graves' hyperthyroidism.

The chain has TRBV12-3 or TRBV12-4 and TRBJ2-5, with 14 positions matching TRBD2. The CDR3 length is 17 residues. The V and J ends lost 3 bases and 5 bases, in that order; junction bases with no gene match: 8. This CDR3 is CASSFRLAGGPRETQYF. DNA for the CDR3: TGTGCCAGCAGTTTTCGACTAGCGGGAGGGCCTAGGGAGACCCAGTACTTC.

V usage is TRBV28 and J usage is TRBJ2-3; the D gene is possibly TRBD2 (7 bases). The CDR3 consists of 17 residues. Germline CDR1 reads MDHEN; CDR2 reads SYDVKM. V gave up 5 bases and J gave up 3 bases, with 21 bases separating them. CDR3 in amino acids: CASSPGAGASVTDTQYF. The DNA for the CDR3 is TGTGCCAGCAGTCCCGGTGCGGGGGCAAGCGTGACAGATACGCAGTATTTT.

This rearrangement joins TRBV5-6 to TRBJ2-7, with D maybe TRBD2 (5 bases). In germline, CDR1 is SGHDT, CDR2 YYEEEE. Trimming shortened V by 3 bases and J by 3 bases, and 22 bases separated the two germline ends. The CDR3 runs 17 residues. The CDR3 DNA follows: TGTGCCAGCAGCTCCCCGGTCGAGGCCGGAGGTGTCTACGAGCAGTACTTC. This translates into CASSSPVEAGGVYEQYF.

This clonotype was detected only once. This may arise from a read error, as a much more abundant clone is one base away. This rearrangement joins TRBV20-1 to TRBJ2-7; D remains unclear. The germline V gene has CDR1 DFQATT and CDR2 SNEGSKA (reference sequence). V lost 8 bases to trimming and J lost 5 bases, with 16 bases between them. CDR3 size: 12 residues. The CDR3 nucleotides are TGCAGTACTAATTCCCGCCTCAACGAGCAGTACTTC. Its translation: CSTNSRLNEQYF.

This clonotype has a count of ten or more. The chain links TRBV3-1 to TRBJ1-2; weak D call: TRBD1 (5 bases). This CDR3 comprises 15 residues. Germline CDR1 reads LGHDT; CDR2 reads YNNKEL (reference sequence). Between the trimmed V and J ends, which lost 1 base and 8 bases, there was a span of 17 bases. CDR3 DNA sequence: TGTGCCAGCAGCCAAGGGGGACTCTCTTCCATAGGCTACACCTTC. This gives the protein CASSQGGLSSIGYTF. Using reference TRBV3-1 and TRBJ1-2 for the parts outside the CDR3, the full variable domain is DTAVSQTPKYLVTQMGNDKSIKCEQNLGHDTMYWYKQDSKKFLKIMFSYNNKELIINETVPNRFSPKSPDKAHLNLHINSLELGDSAVYFCASSQGGLSSIGYTFGSGTRLTVV.

The chain couples TRBV5-4 to TRBJ1-1; D is possibly TRBD1 (5 bases). With 3 bases removed from V and 4 bases from J, the gap between germline ends came to 13 bases. This CDR3 is built from 14 residues. CDR1 and CDR2 from the germline V gene are SGHNT and YYREEE (reference sequence). CDR3 sequence reads: CASSSRVGVTEAFF. The CDR3 DNA follows: TGTGCCAGCAGCTCCCGTGTGGGGGTCACTGAAGCTTTCTTT.

This clonotype was picked up many times. This chain joins TRBV28 and TRBJ2-7; the D gene could be TRBD1 or TRBD2 (6 bases each). Germline V gene data show CDR1 as MDHEN and CDR2 as SYDVKM. The V end lost 5 bases, the J end lost 6 bases, and 17 bases lay between the germline ends. The CDR3 is 14 residues long. The CDR3 sequence: CASSPGGLFSEQYF. CDR3 DNA sequence: TGTGCCAGCAGTCCTGGGGGGCTCTTTAGCGAGCAGTACTTC.

This clonotype has only a few counts. The J gene is TRBJ2-1, the V gene TRBV29-1; perhaps TRBD2 as D (6 bases). Germline V gene lookup returns CDR1 SQVTM and CDR2 ANQGSEA. The CDR3 covers 11 residues. The V end was cut by 4 bases, the J end by 6 bases, with 7 bases between. In DNA form, the CDR3 reads TGCAGCGTTGGGAGGGTCAATGAGCAGTTCTTC. It specifies CSVGRVNEQFF.

This chain links TRBV20-1 with TRBJ2-1; weak D call: TRBD2 (6 bases). Trimming left V 6 bases short and J 4 bases short, with 16 bases between. This CDR3 is 14 amino acids long. Per the germline V gene, CDR1 is DFQATT and CDR2 is SNEGSKA (reference sequence). The CDR3 loop reads CSAPGPEGYNEQFF. CDR3 nucleotide sequence: TGCAGTGCCCCAGGACCGGAGGGGTACAATGAGCAGTTCTTC.

CDR3 amino acids: CASTTRGFSYEQYF. The CDR3 coding sequence is TGTGCCAGCACCACCAGGGGATTCTCCTACGAGCAGTACTTC. The chain joins TRBV6-1 to TRBJ2-7, with a tentative D call TRBD1 (6 bases). V was pared by 7 bases and J by 0 bases, with 13 bases between. The CDR3 runs to 14 residues. Germline assignment: CDR1 MNHNS and CDR2 SASEGT.

This clonotype was observed at least ten times. The CDR3 loop reads CASSPPGAAGGYEQYF. The CDR3 coding sequence is TGTGCCAGCTCACCACCAGGGGCGGCGGGAGGTTACGAGCAGTACTTC. The genes are TRBV18 and TRBJ2-7; the match to TRBD2 covers 8 bases. Germline-derived CDR1 and CDR2 are KGHSH and LQKENI. This CDR3 spans 16 amino acids. Unmatched junction bases numbered 8, after V lost 0 bases and J lost 4 bases.

This chain joins TRBV9 and TRBJ2-1; D could derive from TRBD1 or TRBD2 (5 bases each). Trimming stripped 0 bases from V and 10 bases from J, with 17 bases between. This CDR3 spans 15 amino acids. Germline CDR1 is SGDLS and CDR2 is YYNGEE. The CDR3 sequence is CASSVGDRGASEQFF. CDR3 in DNA: TGTGCCAGCAGCGTAGGGGACCGAGGGGCCTCAGAGCAGTTCTTC.

Remarks on this clonotype: A clone one base away is much larger, so this may be a read error. The rearrangement links TRBV7-2 to TRBJ2-1; 9 nucleotides align to TRBD2. After removal of 3 bases from V and 4 bases from J, the junction contained 4 bases not matched to a gene. CDR3 size: 15 residues. Looked up from germline, CDR1 is SGHTA and CDR2 is FQGNSA. In nucleotides, the CDR3 is TGTACCAGCAGCTTGGGGACTAGCCGTTACAATGAGCAGTTCTTC. Its translation is CTSSLGTSRYNEQFF.

This clonotype was seen many times. The rearrangement uses TRBV15 and TRBJ2-1, with 9 bases lining up with TRBD1. Per germline, CDR1 LNHNV and CDR2 YYDKDF (reference sequence). With V trimmed by 1 base and J by 7 bases, 11 bases remained unmatched. There are 17 residues in the CDR3. CDR3 sequence reads: CATSRVPLDRGGNEQFF. CDR3 nucleotide sequence: TGTGCCACCAGCAGAGTGCCCTTGGACAGGGGAGGTAATGAGCAGTTCTTC.

This clonotype has just a few counts. V gene TRBV6-1 combines with J gene TRBJ2-1; D may be TRBD2 (6 bases). CDR1 is MNHNS and CDR2 is SASEGT in the germline V gene. Trimming pared 5 bases from V and 4 bases from J, leaving 18 bases between. The CDR3 contains 16 residues. The CDR3 bases are TGTGCCAGCAGTCCGAATCGGGAGTCAATGTACAATGAGCAGTTCTTC. It is translated as CASSPNRESMYNEQFF.

Many counts were recorded for this clonotype. The rearrangement links TRBV28 to TRBJ1-1; maybe TRBD1 (5 bases). V was pared by 7 bases and J by 3 bases, with 15 bases between. The germline V gene encodes CDR1 MDHEN and CDR2 SYDVKM. This CDR3 has 14 residues. CDR3 in amino acids: CASNEGLPYTEAFF. The CDR3 coding sequence is TGTGCCAGCAACGAGGGACTCCCTTACACTGAAGCTTTCTTT.

The gene calls are TRBV5-1 and TRBJ2-1; possible D gene TRBD1, 6 bases. Between the trimmed V and J ends, which lost 0 bases and 0 bases, there was a span of 10 bases. The CDR3 is 16 residues long. CDR1 and CDR2 (germline): SGHRS, YFSETQ. CDR3 loop: CASSLVVGGSYNEQFF. In DNA form, the CDR3 reads TGCGCCAGCAGCTTGGTTGTAGGGGGCTCCTACAATGAGCAGTTCTTC.

V and J are TRBV6-2 or TRBV6-3 and TRBJ1-2; D gene unclear. This CDR3 has 13 amino acids. CDR1 and CDR2 from the germline V gene are MNHEY and SVGEGT. V lost 6 bases and J 4 bases, leaving 12 bases between the germline ends. CDR3 region: CASREAGAYGYTF. Written as DNA, the CDR3 is TGTGCCAGCAGAGAAGCAGGTGCCTATGGCTACACCTTC.

The V call is TRBV19, the J call TRBJ1-4; maybe TRBD1 (6 bases). Germline loops: CDR1 LNHDA, CDR2 SQIVND (reference sequence). CDR3 length: 12 amino acids. V was pared by 10 bases and J by 5 bases, with 11 bases between. In nucleotides, the CDR3 is TGTGCCACGGACAGTGAAAATGAAAAACTGTTTTTT. This translates into CATDSENEKLFF.

The genes are TRBV3-1 and TRBJ2-5; 7 bases are shared with TRBD2. The CDR3 is made up of 13 amino acids. V gave up 8 bases and J gave up 4 bases; unmatched junction bases: 7. Germline lookup yields CDR1 LGHDT and CDR2 YNNKEL (reference sequence). For the CDR3, the DNA is TGTGCCAGCCTACCAGCGGGAACAGAGACCCAGTACTTC. This sequence encodes CASLPAGTETQYF.

This clonotype was seen repeatedly, ten times or more. The chain couples TRBV12-3 or TRBV12-4 to TRBJ2-7; 9 bases line up with TRBD1. The CDR3 is 14 residues long. Germline trimming cut 1 base from V and 5 bases from J; bases unmatched to any gene: 3. The CDR3 spells CASSLGTGVHEQYF. As DNA, the CDR3 is TGTGCCAGCAGTTTAGGGACAGGGGTCCACGAGCAGTACTTC.

The chain couples TRBV12-3 or TRBV12-4 to TRBJ2-7, with D perhaps matching TRBD1 (5 bases). The CDR3 sequence is 14 residues long. Trimming shortened V by 1 base and J by 6 bases, and 13 bases separated the two germline ends. The CDR3 region is CASSLGAARAEQYF. CDR3 nucleotide sequence: TGTGCCAGCAGTTTAGGGGCCGCCAGGGCCGAGCAGTACTTC.

This clonotype was counted ten times or more. This rearrangement joins TRBV2 to TRBJ2-3; 11 bases line up with TRBD2. The CDR3 consists of 15 residues. The V gene end was trimmed by 4 bases and the J gene end by 2 bases; junction bases not matched to a gene: 2. Germline V CDR1 and CDR2: SNHLY, FYNNEI. The CDR3: CASSAGLADTDTQYF. CDR3 nucleotides: TGTGCCAGCAGTGCGGGACTAGCGGACACAGATACGCAGTATTTT.

This clonotype was detected ten times or more. As DNA, the CDR3 is TGCGCCAGCAGGGCCGGGACAGGGCTCTCCTACGAGCAGTACTTC. This codes for CASRAGTGLSYEQYF. This rearrangement joins TRBV5-1 to TRBJ2-7, with TRBD1 identical over 9 bases. Germline CDR1 and CDR2: SGHRS and YFSETQ. Trimming at V came to 5 bases and at J to 0 bases, leaving 6 bases not matched to a gene. CDR3 size: 15 residues.

This clonotype was observed many times. The chain carries TRBV28 and TRBJ2-1; 12 bases are shared with TRBD1. Trimming at V came to 5 bases and at J to 8 bases, leaving 4 bases not matched to a gene. CDR1 and CDR2 from the germline V gene are MDHEN and SYDVKM. This CDR3 is 14 amino acids long. The DNA for the CDR3 is TGTGCCAGCAGTGCCGGGACAGGGGGCCATGAGCAGTTCTTC. It translates to CASSAGTGGHEQFF.

The sample holds many counts of this clonotype. The genes are TRBV9 and TRBJ1-1, with 8 bases aligning to TRBD1. Germline assignment: CDR1 SGDLS and CDR2 YYNGEE. This CDR3 is 14 amino acids long. The junction had 1 base not matched to a gene; V was cut back by 2 bases and J by 1 base. The CDR3 reads CASSVGTGNTEAFF. The CDR3 DNA is TGTGCCAGCAGCGTCGGGACAGGGAACACTGAAGCTTTCTTT.

This clonotype was found a few times. CDR3 residues: CAWSTGRQVTDTQYF. CDR3 in DNA: TGTGCCTGGAGTACGGGGCGTCAAGTTACAGATACGCAGTATTTT. The V and J genes are TRBV30 and TRBJ2-3; tentatively, D is TRBD1 or TRBD2 (5 bases each). Germline values: CDR1 GTSNPN, CDR2 SVGIG (reference sequence). The CDR3 has 15 amino acids. V was trimmed by 2 bases and J by 3 bases, leaving 15 bases between them.

This clonotype was recorded at least ten times. The chain recombines TRBV5-5 with TRBJ1-2; 11 bases are a match to TRBD1. Germline CDR1 reads SGHKS; CDR2 reads YYEKEE (reference sequence). CDR3 length: 13 residues. Trimming removed 5 bases from V and 7 bases from J; junction bases left unmatched: 4. This CDR3 reads CASRRGQGGGYTF. In DNA form, the CDR3 reads TGTGCCAGCAGGCGGGGACAGGGGGGTGGCTACACCTTC.

This clonotype was observed a few times. The chain links TRBV24-1 to TRBJ2-2; D is perhaps TRBD2 (6 bases). The CDR3 runs to 17 residues. V gave up 5 bases and J gave up 1 base, with 16 bases separating them. Germline assignment: CDR1 KGHDR and CDR2 SFDVKD. The CDR3 region is CATSVAPGTGNTGELFF. Here the CDR3 DNA reads TGTGCCACCAGTGTTGCCCCCGGGACTGGGAACACCGGGGAGCTGTTTTTT.

This clonotype was counted between two and nine times. This chain uses TRBV29-1 with TRBJ2-3, with TRBD2 matching 12 bases. This CDR3 has 17 amino acids. Germline lookup yields CDR1 SQVTM and CDR2 ANQGSEA. With V trimmed by 6 bases and J by 0 bases, 10 bases remained unmatched. The CDR3 reads CSVSYGTSGPSTDTQYF. The CDR3 nucleotides are TGCAGCGTCTCTTACGGGACTAGCGGGCCAAGCACAGATACGCAGTATTTT.